One TCR beta chain is described in this entry. It lacks a known antigen. It has no much larger one-base neighbor in the sample; base qualities were not kept. TCRbeta CDR3 regions were amplified from genomic DNA using the immunoSEQ Assay, a bias-controlled multiplex PCR. As for how the authors treated the data: The number of nucleated cells in each sample was estimated by amplification of reference gene primers within the assay. Sequence reads were collapsed and filtered to measure the absolute abundance of every unique TCRbeta CDR3 rearrangement. For each sample, productive Simpson clonality was calculated by taking the square root of Simpson's diversity index across productive rearrangements. In TCRdb, the immuneACCESS table is reduced to in-frame sequences with V and J assigned. These tables do not hold every clone; where another copy was compared, an unresolved V gene accounts for under half, and the others remain unexplained. The V and J calls and clone size come from that table; D and trimming were worked out from the DNA. This sample has 200,000 to 250,000 clones in its table, and around nine tenths of those were observed once. Together, the top ten hold approximately 1.9% of the sample.

Participants in the prospective study were aged roughly 18 to 89 years, lived in 24 United States geographic areas, and enrolled through a virtual design. In the prospective study, cohorts were assigned on the basis of participant-reported clinical history obtained from a screening survey and a study questionnaire. Recovered participants in ImmuneRACE Cohort 3 were defined as having two consecutive negative NP/OP PCR tests, clearance from a healthcare professional, or resolution of symptoms. Each participant in the prospective study had whole blood, serum and a nasopharyngeal or oropharyngeal swab collected by mobile phlebotomists. Additional blood draws and questionnaires over an approximately 2-month period could optionally be provided by prospective study participants. Prospective study blood samples were shipped either frozen or at room temperature before DNA extraction. This sample is part of a study of blood T cell repertoires in COVID-19 (dated by TCRdb to 2018 to 2021). In terms of the full investigation: Samples covering the acute and convalescent phases of COVID-19 were provided by collaborators in the United States, Italy and Spain. The material from the prospective study consisted of cDNA or gDNA derived from T cells, B-cell-depleted T cells, or PBMCs. Nearly every sample came with metadata listing a de-identified subject ID, COVID-19 status, age in years and sex. The samples were drawn from the first 160 participants of the ongoing ImmuneRACE study and from 1,254 subjects provided by 6 global collaborators. Subjects who had been exposed to COVID-19, were actively infected with it, or had recovered from it provided the deeply sampled blood TCRbeta repertoires that made up the dataset. The repertoires were made available in a free public database intended to serve as a resource for research on the immune response to SARS-CoV-2. Where available, HLA class I and class II types were taken from metadata supplied by the sample provider and were not determined by assay-based typing. What the authors observed across the whole study: The quantity of clinical and demographic metadata differed by source and by participant and was supplied without curation.

Taken from the germline V gene, the CDR1 and CDR2 loops are SGHRS and YFSETQ. The CDR3 holds 14 amino acids from the cysteine to the phenylalanine. Here the CDR3 DNA is all that survives: 42 bases in frame from base 1. V loses 1 base of germline sequence and J loses 5 bases, and the interval between the two ends is 12 bases. Recombination joined TRBV5-1 with TRBJ2-5; the D gene is perhaps TRBD1, on 6 matching bases. The specimen sequenced was PBMCs or T cells enriched from blood (not recorded which). This TCR was sampled from a woman between 18 and 29 years old who had recovered from COVID-19. The base sequence is TGCGCCAGCAGCTTGACAGGGAGCTGGGAGACCCAGTACTTC. Translated, this gives CASSLTGSWETQYF.